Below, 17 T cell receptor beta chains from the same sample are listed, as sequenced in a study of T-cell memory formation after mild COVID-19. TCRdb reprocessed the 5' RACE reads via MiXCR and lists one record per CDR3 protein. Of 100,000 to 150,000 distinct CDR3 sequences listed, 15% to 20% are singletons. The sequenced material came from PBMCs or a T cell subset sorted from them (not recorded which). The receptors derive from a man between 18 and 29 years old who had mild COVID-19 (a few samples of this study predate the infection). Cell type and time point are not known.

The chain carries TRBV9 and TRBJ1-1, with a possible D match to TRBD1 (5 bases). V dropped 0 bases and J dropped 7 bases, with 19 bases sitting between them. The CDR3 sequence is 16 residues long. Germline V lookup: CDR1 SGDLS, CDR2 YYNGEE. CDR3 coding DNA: TGTGCCAGCAGCGTAGGGGTTTTGGGACTCCAAGGTGAAGCTTTCTTT. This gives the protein CASSVGVLGLQGEAFF.

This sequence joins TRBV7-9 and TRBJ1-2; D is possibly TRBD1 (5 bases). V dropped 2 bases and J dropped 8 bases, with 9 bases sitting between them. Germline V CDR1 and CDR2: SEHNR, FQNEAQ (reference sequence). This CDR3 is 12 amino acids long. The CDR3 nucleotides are TGTGCCAGCAGCTTACCCCAGGGAGGCTACACCTTC. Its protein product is CASSLPQGGYTF.

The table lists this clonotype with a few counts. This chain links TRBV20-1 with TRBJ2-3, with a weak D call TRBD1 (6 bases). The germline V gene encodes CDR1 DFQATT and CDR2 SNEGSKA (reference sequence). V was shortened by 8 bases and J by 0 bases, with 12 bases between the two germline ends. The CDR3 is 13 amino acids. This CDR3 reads CSTQGWSTDTQYF. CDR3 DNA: TGCAGTACACAGGGATGGAGCACAGATACGCAGTATTTT.

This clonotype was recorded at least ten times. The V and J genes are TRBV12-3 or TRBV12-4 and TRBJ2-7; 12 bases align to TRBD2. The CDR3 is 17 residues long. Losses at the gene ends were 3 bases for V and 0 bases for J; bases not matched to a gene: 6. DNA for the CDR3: TGTGCCAGCAGTTTGACTAGCGGGGGACTCGGCTCCTACGAGCAGTACTTC. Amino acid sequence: CASSLTSGGLGSYEQYF.

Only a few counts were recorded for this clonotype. The CDR3 region has the DNA TGTGCCAGCAGCGTCCGGGACGCCCTGGGTGAGACCCAGTACTTC. Encoded protein: CASSVRDALGETQYF. The rearrangement links TRBV5-5 to TRBJ2-5; D is possibly TRBD1 or TRBD2 (5 bases each). In germline, CDR1 is SGHKS, CDR2 YYEKEE (reference sequence). V was cut by 4 bases and J by 5 bases, with 18 bases left in between. This CDR3 has 15 residues.

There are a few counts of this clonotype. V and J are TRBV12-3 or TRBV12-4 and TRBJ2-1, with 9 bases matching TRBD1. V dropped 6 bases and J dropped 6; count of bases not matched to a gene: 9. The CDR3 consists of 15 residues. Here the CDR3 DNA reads TGTGCCAGCAGCTTACCGGGACAGGGTAGCAATGAGCAGTTCTTC. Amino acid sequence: CASSLPGQGSNEQFF.

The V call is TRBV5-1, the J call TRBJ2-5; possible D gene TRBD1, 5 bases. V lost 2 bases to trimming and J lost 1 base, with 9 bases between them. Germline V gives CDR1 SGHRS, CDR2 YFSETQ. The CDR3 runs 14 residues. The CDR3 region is CASSLRTTQETQYF. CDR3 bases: TGCGCCAGCAGCTTACGGACAACCCAAGAGACCCAGTACTTC.

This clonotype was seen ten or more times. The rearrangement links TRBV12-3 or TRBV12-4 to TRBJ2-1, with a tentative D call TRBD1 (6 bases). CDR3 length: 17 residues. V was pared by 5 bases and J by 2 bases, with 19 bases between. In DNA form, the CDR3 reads TGTGCCAGCAGTCCTTCCCCCTCTCAGGGGCCCTACAATGAGCAGTTCTTC. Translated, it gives CASSPSPSQGPYNEQFF.

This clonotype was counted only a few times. CDR3: CASSEWGARETQYF. DNA for the CDR3: TGTGCCAGCAGTGAATGGGGGGCCCGGGAGACCCAGTACTTC. This chain joins TRBV25-1 and TRBJ2-5; D tentatively reads TRBD1 or TRBD2 (6 bases each). This CDR3 is 14 amino acids long. Trimming cost V 1 base and J 5 bases, with 11 bases left between them. Germline V CDR1 and CDR2: MGHDK, SYGVNS.

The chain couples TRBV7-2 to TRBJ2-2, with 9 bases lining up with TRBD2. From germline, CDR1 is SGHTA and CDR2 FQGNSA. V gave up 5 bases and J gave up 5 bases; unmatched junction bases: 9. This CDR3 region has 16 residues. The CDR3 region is CASSPRASGVTGELFF. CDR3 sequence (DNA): TGTGCCAGCAGCCCCCGCGCTAGCGGGGTTACCGGGGAGCTGTTTTTT. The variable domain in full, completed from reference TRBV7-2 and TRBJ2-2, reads GAGVSQSPSNKVTEKGKDVELRCDPISGHTALYWYRQSLGQGLEFLIYFQGNSAPDKSGLPSDRFSAERTGGSVSTLTIQRTQQEDSAVYLCASSPRASGVTGELFFGEGSRLTVL.

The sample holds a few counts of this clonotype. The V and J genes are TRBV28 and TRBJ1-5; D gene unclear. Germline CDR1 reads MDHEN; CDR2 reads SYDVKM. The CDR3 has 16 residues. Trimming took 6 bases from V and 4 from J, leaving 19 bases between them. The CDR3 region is CASSNPDSLTNQPQHF. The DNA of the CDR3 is TGTGCCAGCAGCAACCCGGACTCCCTGACAAATCAGCCCCAGCATTTT.

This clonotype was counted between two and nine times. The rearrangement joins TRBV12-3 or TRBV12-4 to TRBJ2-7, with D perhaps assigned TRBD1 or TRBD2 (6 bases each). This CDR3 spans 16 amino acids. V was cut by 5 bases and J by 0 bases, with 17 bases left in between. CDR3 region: CASSPRSGASSYEQYF. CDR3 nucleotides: TGTGCCAGCAGTCCTCGTTCGGGGGCCAGCTCCTACGAGCAGTACTTC.

The CDR3, as DNA: TGTGCCAGCAGTTATCGGGGCACGGGGCGGGACCAAGAGACCCAGTACTTC. Translating gives CASSYRGTGRDQETQYF. The genes are TRBV6-2 or TRBV6-3 and TRBJ2-5; the D call may be TRBD1 or TRBD2 (5 bases each). The CDR3 extends over 17 amino acids. Trimming took off 3 bases at V and 0 bases at J, with 17 bases between the two ends. The germline gives CDR1 MNHEY, CDR2 SVGEGT.

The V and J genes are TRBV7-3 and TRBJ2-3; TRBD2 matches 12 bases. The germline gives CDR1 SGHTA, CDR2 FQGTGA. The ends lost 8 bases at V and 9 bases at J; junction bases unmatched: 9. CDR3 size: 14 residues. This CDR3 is CASGPTSGGSTQYF. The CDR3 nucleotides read TGTGCCAGCGGTCCGACTAGCGGGGGCTCAACGCAGTATTTT.

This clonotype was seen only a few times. The CDR3 sequence is CASSLEALSGANVLTF. For the CDR3, the DNA is TGTGCCAGCAGCTTAGAGGCACTCTCTGGGGCCAACGTCCTGACTTTC. V and J are TRBV7-2 and TRBJ2-6; D is unclear. CDR1 and CDR2 from the germline V gene are SGHTA and FQGNSA. V dropped 1 base and J dropped 0 bases, with 7 bases sitting between them. This CDR3 has 16 amino acids.

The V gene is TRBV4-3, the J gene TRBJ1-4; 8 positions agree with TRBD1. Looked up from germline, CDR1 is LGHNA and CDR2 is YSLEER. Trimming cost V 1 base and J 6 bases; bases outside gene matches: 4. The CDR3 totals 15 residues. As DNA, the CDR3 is TGCGCCAGCAGCCAAGGGAAGGGACAGGATGAAAAACTGTTTTTT. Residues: CASSQGKGQDEKLFF.

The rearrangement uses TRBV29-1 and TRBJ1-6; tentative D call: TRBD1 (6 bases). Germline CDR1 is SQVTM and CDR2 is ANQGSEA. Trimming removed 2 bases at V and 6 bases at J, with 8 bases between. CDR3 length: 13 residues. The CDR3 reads CSVELDSNSPLHF. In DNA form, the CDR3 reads TGCAGCGTTGAATTGGACAGTAATTCACCCCTCCACTTT.